The rows below give T cell receptor beta chains drawn from one sample of a study of blood T cells in healthy people across ages. TCRdb recomputed calls from the 5' RACE reads with MiXCR, one row per CDR3 protein. The table has roughly 1,300,000 distinct CDR3 sequences, 45% to 70% seen once. Specimen: blood. The receptors stem from a man between 18 and 35 years old in good health. CDR3s include the opening cysteine and the closing phenylalanine or tryptophan. A D gene is named only where the DNA matches it firmly. Clone size is stated in some rows and not others, as once, few, many or a class when expanded.

>TRBJ1-1|15|TRBV6-6|.|.
CASSYSRTENTEAFF
TGTGCCAGCAGTTACTCCAGGACAGAGAACACTGAAGCTTTCTTT
>TRBJ1-1|15|TRBV27|few|.
CASSLSLGGGTEAFF
TGTGCCAGCAGTTTATCGTTAGGGGGAGGGACTGAAGCTTTCTTT
>TRBJ1-2|15|TRBV4-1|few|.
CASSQGGLQAYGYTF
TGCGCCAGCAGCCAAGGTGGTTTACAGGCCTATGGCTACACCTTC
>TRBJ1-1|15|TRBV4-1|few|.
CASSQGGRGNTEAFF
TGCGCCAGCAGCCAAGGAGGCAGGGGGAACACTGAAGCTTTCTTT
>TRBJ2-5|12|TRBV28|.|.
CASTYGWETQYF
TGTGCCAGCACCTATGGTTGGGAGACCCAGTACTTC
>TRBJ2-1|13|TRBV7-2|few|.
CASSLRVRTEQFF
TGTGCCAGCAGCTTACGGGTTAGGACTGAGCAGTTCTTC
>TRBJ2-3|16|TRBV15|.|TRBD1
CATSRDMRGRTDTQYF
TGTGCCACCAGCAGAGATATGAGGGGGCGCACAGATACGCAGTATTTT
>TRBJ2-1|15|TRBV7-9|.|.
CASSLRGAGDHEQFF
TGTGCCAGCAGCTTAAGGGGGGCCGGGGACCATGAGCAGTTCTTC
>TRBJ1-2|13|TRBV20-1|.|.
CSARRGLVYGYTF
TGCAGTGCTAGGCGGGGACTCGTCTATGGCTACACCTTC
>TRBJ1-5|16|TRBV27|.|.
CASSWNGGDRNQPQHF
TGTGCCAGCAGTTGGAACGGAGGGGATCGCAATCAGCCCCAGCATTTT
>TRBJ2-7|13|TRBV2|.|TRBD1
CASSSGTVYEQYF
TGTGCCAGCAGTTCGGGGACAGTTTACGAGCAGTACTTC
>TRBJ2-7|13|TRBV29-1|few|TRBD2
CSVLGRGDYEQYF
TGCAGCGTCCTCGGGCGGGGGGACTACGAGCAGTACTTC
>TRBJ2-7|12|TRBV29-1|.|.
CSVVAGLDEQYF
TGCAGCGTTGTCGCAGGGTTGGACGAGCAGTACTTC
>TRBJ2-7|14|TRBV3-1|.|.
CASRDTALSYEQYF
TGTGCCAGCAGAGATACCGCACTCTCCTACGAGCAGTACTTC
>TRBJ2-3|22|TRBV6-7|.|TRBD2
CASSYSEVSCRRPGLGTDTQYF
TGTGCCAGCAGTTACTCGGAAGTCAGTTGCAGGCGCCCGGGACTAGGAACAGATACGCAGTATTTT
>TRBJ2-1|12|TRBV29-1|few|.
CSGVDRSNEQFF
TGCAGCGGGGTAGACAGATCCAATGAGCAGTTCTTC
>TRBJ2-7|15|TRBV6-1|.|.
CASSEISIGGYEQYF
TGTGCCAGCAGTGAGATTAGCATCGGGGGCTACGAGCAGTACTTC
>TRBJ2-7|13|TRBV3-1|.|.
CASSQGRGIEQYF
TGTGCCAGCAGCCAAGGTCGGGGAATCGAGCAGTACTTC
>TRBJ2-3|17|TRBV14|.|.
CASSQRRGVASTDTQYF
TGTGCCAGCAGCCAAAGGAGGGGCGTCGCTAGCACAGATACGCAGTATTTT
>TRBJ2-1|13|TRBV20-1|.|TRBD2
CSASGGANNEQFF
TGCAGTGCTAGCGGGGGGGCAAATAATGAGCAGTTCTTC
>TRBJ1-4|12|TRBV5-6|.|.
CASSLKGEKLFF
TGTGCCAGCAGCCTAAAGGGGGAAAAACTGTTTTTT
>TRBJ2-7|13|TRBV27|few|.
CASSLLTGYEQYF
TGTGCCAGCAGTTTATTGACAGGATACGAGCAGTACTTC
>TRBJ1-4|14|TRBV2|.|.
CASSERLRNEKLFF
TGTGCCAGCAGTGAGCGGTTAAGAAATGAAAAACTGTTTTTT
>TRBJ2-2|14|TRBV5-1|once|.
CASSLGLYTGELFF
TGCGCCAGCAGCCTGGGACTTTACACCGGGGAGCTGTTTTTT
>TRBJ2-5|14|TRBV24-1|.|.
CATSDTANQETQYF
TGTGCCACCAGTGATACAGCGAACCAAGAGACCCAGTACTTC